This record covers a single TCR beta chain. This specimen comes from a study of OX40 agonist ivuxolimab in advanced cancers. V lost 5 bases, J lost 4 bases, and 8 bases stayed unmatched. From germline, CDR1 is SGHTA and CDR2 FQGTGA. CDR3 length: 17 residues. TCRdb keeps only in-frame clones here, not all; method: immunoSEQ multiplex PCR. The sample has approximately 60,000 clones; over 90% are singletons. Sequencing used CD4+ or CD8+ T cells sorted from blood, obtained in a trial of the OX40 agonist ivuxolimab. This TCR was recovered from an adult with an advanced solid tumor such as melanoma, head and neck, liver or kidney cancer. The chain employs TRBV7-3 and TRBJ2-3, with TRBD2 identical over 14 bases. As DNA, the CDR3 is TGTGCCAGCAGCCCGACTAGCGGGAGGGCCTGGGCAGATACGCAGTATTTT. Amino acids: CASSPTSGRAWADTQYF.